This T cell receptor (beta chain) was sequenced for a study of cytomegalovirus exposure and HLA in healthy donors. The wider study: For the approximately 400 genotyped donors, roughly 80% fell within the Caucasian-associated ancestry cluster. Study-level findings and limits: Generally TCR sequences proved uncommon, though certain public TCRs appeared in numerous donors. Sequencing probably produced one cluster of sequence variants that were highly shared.

The CDR3 is 12 residues long. Germline-derived CDR1 and CDR2 are MNHEY and SVGAGI. Primers included in the PCR were 60 Vbeta and 13 Jbeta primers. Assay: immunoSEQ multiplex PCR; the TCRdb copy retains only in-frame clones and omits some. There are about 120,000 clones in the sample; 60% to 80% occur only once, and more than 3% lies in the top ten. Points on this clone: What it binds is unknown. The junction departs from the called germline gene at one end, perhaps through a read error.

What was sequenced was PBMCs. The TCR originated in a man aged 30 to 45 in good health and CMV-seronegative. This chain connects TRBV6-5 to TRBJ1-1; TRBD1 might be the D (5 bases). The chain's CDR3 is CASSPGDEKRIF. The CDR3 DNA follows: TGTGCCAGCAGCCCGGGGGACGAGAAGCGGATCTTT.